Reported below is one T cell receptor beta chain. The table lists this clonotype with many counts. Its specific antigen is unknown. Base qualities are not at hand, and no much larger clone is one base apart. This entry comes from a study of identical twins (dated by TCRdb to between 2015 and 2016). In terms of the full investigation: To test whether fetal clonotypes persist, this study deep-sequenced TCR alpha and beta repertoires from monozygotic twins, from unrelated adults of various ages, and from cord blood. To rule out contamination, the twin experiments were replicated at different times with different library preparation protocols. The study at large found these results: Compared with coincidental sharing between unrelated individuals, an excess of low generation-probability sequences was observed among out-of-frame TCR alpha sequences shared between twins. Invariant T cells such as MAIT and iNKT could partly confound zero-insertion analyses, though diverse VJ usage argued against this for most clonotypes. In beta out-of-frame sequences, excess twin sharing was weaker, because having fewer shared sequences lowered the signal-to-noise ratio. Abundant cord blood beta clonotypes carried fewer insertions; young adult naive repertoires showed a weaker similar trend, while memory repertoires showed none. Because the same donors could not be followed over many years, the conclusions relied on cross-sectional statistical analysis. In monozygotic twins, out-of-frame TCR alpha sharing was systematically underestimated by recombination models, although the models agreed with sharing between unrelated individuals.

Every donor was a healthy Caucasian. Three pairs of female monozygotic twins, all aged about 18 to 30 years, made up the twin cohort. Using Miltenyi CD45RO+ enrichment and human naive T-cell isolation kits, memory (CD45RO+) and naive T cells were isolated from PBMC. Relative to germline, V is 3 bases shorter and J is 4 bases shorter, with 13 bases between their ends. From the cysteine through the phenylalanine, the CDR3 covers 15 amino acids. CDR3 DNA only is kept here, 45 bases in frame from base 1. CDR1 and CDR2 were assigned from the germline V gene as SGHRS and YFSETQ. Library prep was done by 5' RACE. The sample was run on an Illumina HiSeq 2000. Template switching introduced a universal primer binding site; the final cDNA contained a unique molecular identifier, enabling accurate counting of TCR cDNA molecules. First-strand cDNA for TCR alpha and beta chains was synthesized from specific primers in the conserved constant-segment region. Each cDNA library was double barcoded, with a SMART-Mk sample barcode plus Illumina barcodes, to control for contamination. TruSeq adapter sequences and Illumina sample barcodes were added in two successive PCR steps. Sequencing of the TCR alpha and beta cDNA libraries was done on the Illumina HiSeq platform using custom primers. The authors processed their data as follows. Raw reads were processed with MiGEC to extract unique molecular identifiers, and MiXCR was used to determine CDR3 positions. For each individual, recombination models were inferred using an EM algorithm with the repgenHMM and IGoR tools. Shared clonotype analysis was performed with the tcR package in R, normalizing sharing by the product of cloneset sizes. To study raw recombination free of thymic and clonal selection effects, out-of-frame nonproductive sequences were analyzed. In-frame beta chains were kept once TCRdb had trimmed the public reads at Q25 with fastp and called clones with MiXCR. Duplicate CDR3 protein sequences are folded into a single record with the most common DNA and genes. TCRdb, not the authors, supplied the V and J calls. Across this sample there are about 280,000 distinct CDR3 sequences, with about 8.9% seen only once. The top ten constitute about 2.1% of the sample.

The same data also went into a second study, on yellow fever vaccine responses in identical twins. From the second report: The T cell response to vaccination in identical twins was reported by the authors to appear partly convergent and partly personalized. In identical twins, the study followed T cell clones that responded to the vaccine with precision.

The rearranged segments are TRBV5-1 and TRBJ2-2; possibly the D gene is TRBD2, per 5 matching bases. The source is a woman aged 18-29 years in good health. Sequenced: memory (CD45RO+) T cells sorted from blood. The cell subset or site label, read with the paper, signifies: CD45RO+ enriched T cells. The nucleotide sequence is TGCGCCAGCAGCTCTGGACTTGCCCCCACCGGGGAGCTGTTTTTT. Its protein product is CASSSGLAPTGELFF.